Only a few counts were recorded for the clone carrying this T cell receptor (beta chain). Its antigen is unidentified. This sample was included in a study of identical twins. General observations from the study: Models underestimated how often monozygotic twins shared out-of-frame TCR alpha. Memory repertoires showed no such pattern, whereas abundant cord blood beta clonotypes carried fewer insertions. There is a chance that invariant MAIT and iNKT cells partially muddied zero-insertion analyses.

V shed 4 bases and J shed 5 bases, with 14 bases lying between them. CDR3 length: 13 amino acids. Germline-derived CDR1 and CDR2 are DFQATT and SNEGSKA (reference sequence). Every one of the donors was a healthy Caucasian. TCRdb re-called the 5' RACE reads with MiXCR, one entry per CDR3 protein. The top ten hold about 7% of the sample, which has approximately 350,000 distinct CDR3 sequences, 9% to 15% seen once. This sample was also put to use in a study of yellow fever vaccine responses in identical twins.

This sequence joins TRBV20-1 and TRBJ2-5, with unresolved D. Specimen: CD8+ T cells sorted from blood. The receptor's source is a woman aged 18-29 years in good health. The CDR3 region is CSAMVGLWETQYF. The DNA of the CDR3 is TGCAGTGCTATGGTGGGCCTCTGGGAGACCCAGTACTTC.